This T cell receptor beta chain was profiled in a study of cytomegalovirus exposure and HLA in healthy donors. General study results and limits: In vitro testing confirmed three CMV-associated chains as specific for CMV antigens.

Assay used: immunoSEQ multiplex PCR; TCRdb lists only in-frame clones, some missing. The sample records 90,000 to 100,000 clones, roughly 87% being singletons. The CDR3 totals 14 residues. V shed 10 bases, J shed 5 bases, and the junction held 10 bases outside the gene matches. The germline CDR1 and CDR2 sequences are SGHRS and YFSETQ. As for this clone: Its antigen is still unknown.

The source material was PBMCs. The chain links TRBV5-1 to TRBJ2-3; 10 nucleotides align to TRBD1. This sequence originates from a man younger than 35 in good health and CMV-seropositive. The chain's CDR3 is CASKTGGAEDTQYF. In nucleotides, the CDR3 is TGCGCCTCCAAGACAGGGGGCGCGGAAGATACGCAGTATTTT.